Presented here are 8 T cell receptor beta chains from one specimen sequenced in a study of cytomegalovirus exposure and HLA in healthy donors. Repertoires were generated with immunoSEQ multiplex PCR, while TCRdb's copy carries only in-frame clones and drops some. The repertoire includes over 45,000 clones, about 90% of them detected once, and about 7% sits in the top ten. The sequenced material came from PBMCs. Source of these receptors: a woman in her twenties or thirties in good health and CMV-seronegative.

V and J are TRBV19 and TRBJ1-5; D gene ambiguous. This CDR3 has 14 residues. Deletions cut 4 bases from V and 0 bases from J, with 7 bases between. CDR1 is LNHDA and CDR2 is SQIVND in the germline V gene (reference sequence). The CDR3 bases are TGTGCCAGTAGTAGGCAGGCTAGCAATCAGCCCCAGCATTTT. Protein product: CASSRQASNQPQHF.

This chain uses TRBV27 with TRBJ2-2; possible D gene TRBD2, 6 bases. The CDR3 totals 13 residues. Germline assignment: CDR1 MNHEY and CDR2 SMNVEV (reference sequence). Trimming removed 7 bases at V and 1 base at J, with 7 bases between. The CDR3 loop reads CASTGRNTGELFF. The CDR3 DNA is TGTGCCAGCACCGGGAGGAACACCGGGGAGCTGTTTTTT.

The DNA of the CDR3 is TGTGCCAGCAGCTTATCTGGCGGGGGGCTCCACGAGCAGTACTTC. This gives the protein CASSLSGGGLHEQYF. This chain connects TRBV7-9 to TRBJ2-7; 8 nucleotides line up with TRBD2. J gave up 5 bases and V 2 bases, and 8 bases lay outside the gene matches. Germline loops: CDR1 SEHNR, CDR2 FQNEAQ (reference sequence). This CDR3 is built from 15 residues.

This chain links TRBV2 with TRBJ2-7; TRBD2 agrees at 13 bases. V shed 6 bases and J 5 bases; nucleotides not matched to a gene: 4. Germline CDR1 is SNHLY and CDR2 is FYNNEI. The CDR3 is 14 residues long. The CDR3 coding sequence is TGTGCCAGCAGGGCGACTAGCGGGAGGCACGAGCAGTACTTC. It encodes CASRATSGRHEQYF.

The chain links TRBV5-1 to TRBJ2-1, with 14 bases aligning to TRBD2. The germline V gene encodes CDR1 SGHRS and CDR2 YFSETQ. The length of the CDR3 is 15 residues. V lost 4 bases to trimming and J lost 7 bases; unmatched junction nucleotides: 4. The CDR3 bases are TGCGCCAGCAGCCGGGGACTAGCGGGAGTGAATGAGCAGTTCTTC. Amino acids: CASSRGLAGVNEQFF.

This clone was detected once. V is TRBV29-1 and J is TRBJ2-2; D may be TRBD2 (5 bases). CDR3 length: 12 residues. Per germline, CDR1 SQVTM and CDR2 ANQGSEA. V gave up 0 bases and J gave up 6 bases, with 5 bases separating them. The CDR3 spells CSVEDSAGELFF. DNA for the CDR3: TGCAGCGTTGAAGATAGCGCCGGGGAGCTGTTTTTT.

In DNA form, the CDR3 reads TGTGCCAGCAGCTTCGGGAGGGAACCCCAGCATTTT. Its protein is CASSFGREPQHF. The J gene is TRBJ1-5, the V gene TRBV7-2, with D uncertain. Germline V gene lookup returns CDR1 SGHTA and CDR2 FQGNSA. V lost 3 bases and J 10 bases, leaving 10 bases between the germline ends. This CDR3 region has 12 residues.

This clone was counted once. The J gene is TRBJ1-1, the V gene TRBV27; tentatively, D is TRBD1 (6 bases). The CDR3 has 14 amino acids. Germline-derived CDR1 and CDR2 are MNHEY and SMNVEV (reference sequence). V lost 5 bases and J 5 bases, leaving 15 bases between the germline ends. The CDR3 coding sequence is TGTGCCAGCAGTCAAAGGGGGGGAGGAACTGAAGCTTTCTTT. It is translated as CASSQRGGGTEAFF.